This TCR beta chain was profiled in a study of T cells after yellow fever vaccination. One entry per CDR3 protein, called by TCRdb with MiXCR from the 5' RACE reads. The data show hundreds of thousands of distinct CDR3 sequences, with less than 20% seen just once and 15% to 20% held by the top ten. In its sample, this clonotype was seen a few times. The CDR3 spans 13 residues. From germline, CDR1 is SNHLY and CDR2 FYNNEI. Deletions cut 11 bases from V and 8 bases from J, with 21 bases between. The sequence came from a man younger than 35 who received the YFV17D yellow fever vaccine. Sequenced material: PBMCs, taken roughly 5 days after the first yellow fever vaccination. V is TRBV2 and J is TRBJ1-2; D may be TRBD1 (6 bases). Here the CDR3 reads CARKLGGADGYTF. The CDR3 DNA reads as TGTGCCCGAAAACTAGGGGGGGCGGACGGCTACACCTTC. The full variable domain, with the rest looked up from reference TRBV2 and TRBJ1-2, is EPEVTQTPSHQVTQMGQEVILRCVPISNHLYFYWYRQILGQKVEFLVSFYNNEISEKSEIFDDQFSVERPDGSNFTLKIRSTKLEDSAMYFCARKLGGADGYTFGSGTRLTVV.